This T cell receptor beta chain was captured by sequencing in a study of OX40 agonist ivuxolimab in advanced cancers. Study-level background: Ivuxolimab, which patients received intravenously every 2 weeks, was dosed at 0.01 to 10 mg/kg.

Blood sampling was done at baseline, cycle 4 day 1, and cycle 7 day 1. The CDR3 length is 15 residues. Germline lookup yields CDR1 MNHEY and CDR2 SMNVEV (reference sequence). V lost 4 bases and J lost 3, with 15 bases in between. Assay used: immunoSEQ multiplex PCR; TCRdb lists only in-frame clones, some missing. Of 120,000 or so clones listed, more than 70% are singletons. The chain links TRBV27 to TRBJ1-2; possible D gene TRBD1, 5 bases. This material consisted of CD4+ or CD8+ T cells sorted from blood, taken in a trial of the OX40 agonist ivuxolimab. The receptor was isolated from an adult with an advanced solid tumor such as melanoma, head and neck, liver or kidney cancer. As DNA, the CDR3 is TGTGCCAGCAGTTCCCGACAGCCCGGCGACTATGGCTACACCTTC. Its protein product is CASSSRQPGDYGYTF.